This T cell receptor beta chain comes out of a study of CD8 T cells in Susac syndrome. Reverse transcription used about 0.5 to 1 ug RNA and random hexamers. MiXCR was run by TCRdb on the immunoSEQ multiplex PCR reads, yielding one entry per CDR3 protein. The table lists around 270,000 distinct CDR3 sequences, around 89% of them singletons. The CDR3 is 15 residues long. V was shortened by 5 bases and J by 1 base, with 14 bases between the two germline ends. This chain uses TRBV23-1 with TRBJ1-1, with D maybe TRBD1 (5 bases). TRBV23-1 is sorted into the ORF group, with uncertain function. Specimen: CD8+ T cells from PBMCs. The sequence derives from a human donor with multiple sclerosis. The CDR3 protein is CASSEGLRGNTEAFF. Here the CDR3 DNA reads TGCGCCAGCAGTGAGGGCCTGAGGGGGAACACTGAAGCTTTCTTT.